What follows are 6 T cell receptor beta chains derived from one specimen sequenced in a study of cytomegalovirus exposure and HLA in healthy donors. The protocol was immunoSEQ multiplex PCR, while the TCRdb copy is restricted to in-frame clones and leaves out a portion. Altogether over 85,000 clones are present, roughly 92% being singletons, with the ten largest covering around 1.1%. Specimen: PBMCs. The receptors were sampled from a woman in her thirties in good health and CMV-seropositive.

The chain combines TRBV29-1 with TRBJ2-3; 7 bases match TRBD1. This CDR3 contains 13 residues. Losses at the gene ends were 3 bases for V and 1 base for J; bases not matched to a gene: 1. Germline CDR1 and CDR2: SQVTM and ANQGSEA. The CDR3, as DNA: TGCAGCGTTGAGACAGGGCGCACAGATACGCAGTATTTT. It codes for CSVETGRTDTQYF.

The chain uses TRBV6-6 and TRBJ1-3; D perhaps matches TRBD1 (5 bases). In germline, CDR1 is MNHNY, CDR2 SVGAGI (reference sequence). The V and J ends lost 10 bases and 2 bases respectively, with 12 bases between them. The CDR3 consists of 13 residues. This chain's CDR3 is CAIRTTTGNTIYF. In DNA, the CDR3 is TGTGCCATTAGGACAACCACTGGAAACACCATATATTTT.

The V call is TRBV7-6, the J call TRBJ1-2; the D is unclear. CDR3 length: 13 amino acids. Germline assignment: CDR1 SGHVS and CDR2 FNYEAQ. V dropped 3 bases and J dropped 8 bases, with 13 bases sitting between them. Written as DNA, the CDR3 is TGTGCCAGCAGCTTTAACGCGGGCAGAGGCTACACCTTC. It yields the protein CASSFNAGRGYTF. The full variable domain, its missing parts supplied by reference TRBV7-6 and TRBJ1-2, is GAGVSQSPRYKVTKRGQDVALRCDPISGHVSLYWYRQALGQGPEFLTYFNYEAQQDKSGLPNDRFSAERPEGSISTLTIQRTEQRDSAMYRCASSFNAGRGYTFGSGTRLTVV.

The CDR3 loop is CASSQAPLDNNYGYTF. CDR3 coding DNA: TGCGCCAGCAGCCAAGCCCCCCTCGACAACAACTATGGCTACACCTTC. The chain links TRBV4-3 to TRBJ1-2; D is undetermined. V was clipped by 1 base and J by 2 bases, with 14 bases between them. Germline V gene data show CDR1 as LGHNA and CDR2 as YSLEER. The CDR3 totals 16 residues.

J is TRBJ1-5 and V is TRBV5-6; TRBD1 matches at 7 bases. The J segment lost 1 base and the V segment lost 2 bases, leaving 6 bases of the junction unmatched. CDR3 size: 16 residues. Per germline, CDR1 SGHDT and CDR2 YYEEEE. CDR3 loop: CASSLQGQLSNQPQHF. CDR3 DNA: TGTGCCAGCAGCTTACAGGGGCAACTGAGCAATCAGCCCCAGCATTTT.

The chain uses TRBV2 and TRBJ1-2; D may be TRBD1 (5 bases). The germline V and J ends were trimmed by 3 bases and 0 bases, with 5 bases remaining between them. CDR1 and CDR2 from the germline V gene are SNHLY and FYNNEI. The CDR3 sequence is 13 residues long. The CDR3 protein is CASSDRANYGYTF. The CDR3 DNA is TGTGCCAGCAGTGACAGGGCTAACTATGGCTACACCTTC.